This T cell receptor beta chain was captured by sequencing in a study of regulatory T cells in long-lasting Graves disease (dated by TCRdb to the early 2020s). For context, the study as a whole: Persistent Graves' disease meant more than 5 years of antithyroid drug treatment with TSH receptor autoantibodies that stayed positive. This study used TCR sequencing and RNA sequencing of peripheral blood to compare persistent Graves' disease patients against newly diagnosed Graves' disease patients. The study was registered as a clinical trial and conducted in China. A total of roughly 33 samples underwent TCR sequencing: around 13 from persistent and roughly 20 from newly diagnosed Graves' disease patients. Antithyroid drugs had been taken for 8.5 to 13 years on average by persistent Graves' disease patients in the clinical cohort.

Receptor libraries were prepared by multiplex PCR. Sequencing relied on an Illumina HiSeq 4000. CDR3 regions were amplified by Arm-PCR with iRepertoire HTBI primers to construct TCR beta libraries. PCR products were gel purified before sequencing. On the study's bioinformatics: Gene usage analysis of CDR3 amino acid clonotypes relied on the roughly 67 TRBV and 15 or so TRBJ segments identified across samples. Filtered high-quality paired reads were merged into contigs using COPE and FqMerger. BLAST was used to align contigs to IMGT TRBV, TRBD and TRBJ reference genes, with CDR3 defined following IMGT. Any clonotype with a frequency above 0.1% was counted as a highly expanded clone. Shannon entropy was used to measure repertoire diversity, and the Gini coefficient was used to measure V-J evenness. A clonotype found in more than one individual was treated as public. Clones were called with MiXCR by TCRdb after fastp trimmed the public reads at Q25, and only in-frame beta chains were retained. Identical CDR3 protein sequences are pooled into one entry, listed with their most common genes and DNA. TCRdb's processing, not the authors' own work, is the source of the V and J calls. The sample table records over 650,000 distinct CDR3 sequences; roughly 30% of these occur just once. The ten largest clonotypes hold roughly 40% of the sample.

With respect to this clonotype: Its binding antigen is unknown. No qualities accompany the bases; no much larger clone lies one base away.

Summary of the overall study and its limitations: Sequencing and analysis were restricted to the TCR beta chain. Preferential use of TRBV28, TRBJ1-2 and TRBJ2-5 was observed in persistent disease, whereas TRBV20-1 and TRBJ2-1 were favored in newly diagnosed disease. The authors acknowledged the small sample size as a limitation that may reduce accuracy. Persistent Graves' disease patients showed lower TCR Shannon entropy and fewer highly expanded clones than newly diagnosed patients, suggesting clonal expansion. Only peripheral blood was studied, because thyroid tissue, the primary lesion, was inaccessible. More public clonotypes were shared among persistent patients (over 2,500) than among newly diagnosed patients (over 900).

The intended sense of this specimen's time point label: persistent/refractory GD, antithyroid drugs over 5 years with positive TRAb. For both TCR sequencing and RNA sequencing, RNA was extracted from PBMCs in TRIzol. The diagnosis of Graves' disease was made according to American Thyroid Association guidelines. The patients came from an endocrinology department in Xi'an, China. From each patient, about 9.7 milliliters of peripheral blood was collected into an EDTA anticoagulant tube. Ficoll Paque Plus density gradient separation was used to isolate PBMCs, and no additional T cell sorting was done. An Agilent 2100 Bioanalyzer and agarose gel were used to assess RNA quality, and a NanoDrop 2000 was used to measure RNA concentration. For CDR1 and CDR2, the germline V gene lists SQVTM and ANQGSEA. V loses 4 bases, J loses 0 bases, and the germline ends lie 7 bases apart. From its cysteine to its phenylalanine, the CDR3 spans 12 amino acids. Solely the CDR3 DNA is kept, with 36 bases framed from the first base.

The material was peripheral blood mononuclear cells (PBMCs), obtained when the disease was refractory, from a patient treated with antithyroid drugs. The chain is encoded by TRBV29-1 joined to TRBJ2-7; the D gene is unclear. The sequence derives from a female donor with Graves disease. The nucleotide sequence reads as follows: TGCAGCGTTGCTGGAGCCTCCTACGAGCAGTACTTC. This translates into CSVAGASYEQYF.